Listed below are T cell receptor beta chains from one sample, sequenced in a study of T cells in localized non-small cell lung cancer. Libraries were prepared by immunoSEQ multiplex PCR; TCRdb keeps only in-frame clonotypes and omits some of them. The table has approximately 64,000 clones, roughly 90% seen once. The material sequenced was peripheral blood, taken before any cancer treatment. Receptor source: a woman aged 40-69 years with stage I lung adenocarcinoma. Both conserved end residues are part of each CDR3. The order of the fields is clone size, J gene, V gene, D gene, CDR3 protein, CDR3 DNA. D genes are given only for firm matches. For some rows the clone size is stated as once, few or many, or as a class when expanded; others skip it.

abundance: NA; j_gene: TRBJ1-1; v_gene: TRBV7-9; d_gene: NA; CDR3aa: CASSWGTRNTEAFF; CDR3nt: TGTGCCAGCAGCTGGGGGACGAGGAACACTGAAGCTTTCTTT
abundance: NA; j_gene: TRBJ2-5; v_gene: TRBV19; d_gene: TRBD2; CDR3aa: CASSPSHTVRAGEETQYF; CDR3nt: TGTGCCAGTAGCCCATCCCATACGGTCCGGGCGGGAGAAGAGACCCAGTACTTC
abundance: NA; j_gene: TRBJ1-6; v_gene: TRBV2; d_gene: NA; CDR3aa: CASSEEANSPLHF; CDR3nt: TGTGCCAGCAGTGAGGAAGCCAATTCACCCCTCCACTTT
abundance: NA; j_gene: TRBJ2-3; v_gene: TRBV11-2; d_gene: NA; CDR3aa: CASSLVHTDTQYF; CDR3nt: TGTGCCAGCAGCTTAGTGCACACAGATACGCAGTATTTT
abundance: NA; j_gene: TRBJ2-5; v_gene: TRBV7-2; d_gene: TRBD2; CDR3aa: CASSPGLAEQETQYF; CDR3nt: TGTGCCAGCAGCCCCGGACTAGCGGAGCAAGAGACCCAGTACTTC
abundance: NA; j_gene: TRBJ1-2; v_gene: TRBV19; d_gene: TRBD1; CDR3aa: CASSPWDRDRNYGYTF; CDR3nt: TGTGCCAGTAGTCCCTGGGACAGGGATCGTAACTATGGCTACACCTTC
abundance: NA; j_gene: TRBJ2-7; v_gene: TRBV29-1; d_gene: TRBD2; CDR3aa: CSVEGPSGYQGAYEQYF; CDR3nt: TGCAGCGTTGAAGGGCCTAGCGGCTATCAGGGCGCCTACGAGCAGTACTTC
abundance: few; j_gene: TRBJ1-4; v_gene: TRBV28; d_gene: TRBD1; CDR3aa: CASRHRGDEKLFF; CDR3nt: TGTGCCAGCAGGCACAGGGGTGACGAAAAACTGTTTTTT
abundance: NA; j_gene: TRBJ2-5; v_gene: TRBV7-3; d_gene: TRBD2; CDR3aa: CASSPGTSGGLQETQYF; CDR3nt: TGTGCCAGCAGCCCCGGGACTAGCGGGGGCCTCCAAGAGACCCAGTACTTC
abundance: NA; j_gene: TRBJ1-3; v_gene: TRBV6-6; d_gene: NA; CDR3aa: CASSYVQFDSGNTIYF; CDR3nt: TGTGCCAGCAGTTACGTACAGTTCGACTCTGGAAACACCATATATTTT
abundance: once; j_gene: TRBJ2-5; v_gene: TRBV10-3; d_gene: NA; CDR3aa: CAISESGVYQETQYF; CDR3nt: TGTGCCATCAGTGAGTCTGGTGTGTACCAAGAGACCCAGTACTTC
abundance: NA; j_gene: TRBJ2-1; v_gene: TRBV14; d_gene: TRBD1; CDR3aa: CASSIRQGYNEQFF; CDR3nt: TGTGCCAGCAGTATAAGACAGGGCTACAATGAGCAGTTCTTC
abundance: NA; j_gene: TRBJ2-3; v_gene: TRBV5-5; d_gene: NA; CDR3aa: CASSWLSTDTQYF; CDR3nt: TGTGCCAGCAGCTGGCTTAGCACAGATACGCAGTATTTT
abundance: NA; j_gene: TRBJ2-7; v_gene: TRBV4-1; d_gene: NA; CDR3aa: CASSQEGGGGPYYEQYF; CDR3nt: TGCGCCAGCAGCCAAGAGGGTGGAGGGGGACCTTACTACGAGCAGTACTTC
abundance: NA; j_gene: TRBJ1-1; v_gene: TRBV19; d_gene: NA; CDR3aa: CASSIVGGSWGTEAFF; CDR3nt: TGTGCCAGTAGTATAGTTGGGGGATCCTGGGGCACTGAAGCTTTCTTT
abundance: NA; j_gene: TRBJ1-6; v_gene: TRBV6-5; d_gene: NA; CDR3aa: CASRLSSYNSPLHF; CDR3nt: TGTGCCAGCAGACTGAGCTCCTATAATTCACCCCTCCACTTT
abundance: NA; j_gene: TRBJ2-7; v_gene: TRBV19; d_gene: TRBD1; CDR3aa: CASSFPGQGTYEQYF; CDR3nt: TGTGCCAGTAGTTTCCCGGGACAGGGCACCTACGAGCAGTACTTC
abundance: few; j_gene: TRBJ2-5; v_gene: TRBV30; d_gene: TRBD2; CDR3aa: CAWSVLGGEETQYF; CDR3nt: TGTGCCTGGAGTGTACTTGGGGGGGAAGAGACCCAGTACTTC
abundance: NA; j_gene: TRBJ2-7; v_gene: TRBV4-3; d_gene: TRBD2; CDR3aa: CASTLGEGHEQYF; CDR3nt: TGCGCCAGCACCCTAGGGGAGGGTCACGAGCAGTACTTC
abundance: NA; j_gene: TRBJ1-1; v_gene: TRBV11-2; d_gene: NA; CDR3aa: CASSLDIWGAANTEAFF; CDR3nt: TGTGCCAGCAGCTTAGATATATGGGGGGCCGCGAACACTGAAGCTTTCTTT
abundance: NA; j_gene: TRBJ1-5; v_gene: TRBV15; d_gene: NA; CDR3aa: CATSRDPEAKPQHF; CDR3nt: TGTGCCACCAGCAGAGATCCGGAAGCGAAGCCCCAGCATTTT
abundance: NA; j_gene: TRBJ2-3; v_gene: TRBV4-1; d_gene: TRBD2; CDR3aa: CASSQESGGSTDTQYF; CDR3nt: TGCGCCAGCAGCCAGGAAAGCGGGGGAAGCACAGATACGCAGTATTTT
abundance: NA; j_gene: TRBJ1-5; v_gene: TRBV10-3; d_gene: NA; CDR3aa: CAIGGWGDYSNQPQHF; CDR3nt: TGTGCCATCGGGGGTTGGGGAGACTATAGCAATCAGCCCCAGCATTTT
abundance: NA; j_gene: TRBJ1-2; v_gene: TRBV28; d_gene: NA; CDR3aa: CASSLVEIYGYTF; CDR3nt: TGTGCCAGCAGTTTGGTAGAGATCTATGGCTACACCTTC
abundance: NA; j_gene: TRBJ2-3; v_gene: TRBV14; d_gene: TRBD2; CDR3aa: CASSQLLAGVADTQYF; CDR3nt: TGTGCCAGCAGCCAGCTTCTAGCGGGAGTTGCAGATACGCAGTATTTT
abundance: NA; j_gene: TRBJ1-4; v_gene: TRBV15; d_gene: NA; CDR3aa: CATSRVGRDIEKLFF; CDR3nt: TGTGCCACCAGCCGAGTAGGCAGGGATATAGAAAAACTGTTTTTT
abundance: NA; j_gene: TRBJ2-7; v_gene: TRBV28; d_gene: NA; CDR3aa: CASSPPRPYSFIYEQYF; CDR3nt: TGTGCCAGCAGCCCCCCTCGGCCTTACTCATTTATCTACGAGCAGTACTTC
abundance: NA; j_gene: TRBJ1-2; v_gene: TRBV7-2; d_gene: NA; CDR3aa: CASSFGQNYGYTF; CDR3nt: TGTGCCAGCAGCTTCGGGCAGAACTATGGCTACACCTTC
abundance: NA; j_gene: TRBJ1-1; v_gene: TRBV5-1; d_gene: NA; CDR3aa: CASSLKTGNTEAFF; CDR3nt: TGCGCCAGCAGCCTAAAGACAGGGAACACTGAAGCTTTCTTT
abundance: NA; j_gene: TRBJ1-4; v_gene: TRBV5-6; d_gene: NA; CDR3aa: CASSVLAGADEKLFF; CDR3nt: TGTGCCAGCAGCGTTCTCGCGGGGGCGGATGAAAAACTGTTTTTT
abundance: few; j_gene: TRBJ1-6; v_gene: TRBV9; d_gene: TRBD1; CDR3aa: CASSRDSWNNSPLHF; CDR3nt: TGTGCCAGCAGCCGGGACAGTTGGAATAATTCACCCCTCCACTTT
abundance: NA; j_gene: TRBJ2-3; v_gene: TRBV7-2; d_gene: TRBD2; CDR3aa: CASSLEWGGDTQYF; CDR3nt: TGTGCCAGCAGCTTAGAGTGGGGGGGAGATACGCAGTATTTT
abundance: NA; j_gene: TRBJ2-7; v_gene: TRBV6-1; d_gene: NA; CDR3aa: CASSEWGGAIYEQYF; CDR3nt: TGTGCCAGCAGTGAATGGGGCGGGGCAATCTACGAGCAGTACTTC
abundance: NA; j_gene: TRBJ2-3; v_gene: TRBV5-1; d_gene: TRBD2; CDR3aa: CASSPGTSGRSTDTQYF; CDR3nt: TGCGCCAGCAGCCCCGGGACTAGCGGGAGGAGCACAGATACGCAGTATTTT
abundance: NA; j_gene: TRBJ2-7; v_gene: TRBV6-5; d_gene: NA; CDR3aa: CASSEQAGAYEQYF; CDR3nt: TGTGCCAGCAGTGAACAGGCAGGAGCCTACGAGCAGTACTTC
abundance: NA; j_gene: TRBJ1-3; v_gene: TRBV6-5; d_gene: NA; CDR3aa: CASIDGSGNTIYF; CDR3nt: TGTGCCAGCATTGACGGCTCTGGAAACACCATATATTTT